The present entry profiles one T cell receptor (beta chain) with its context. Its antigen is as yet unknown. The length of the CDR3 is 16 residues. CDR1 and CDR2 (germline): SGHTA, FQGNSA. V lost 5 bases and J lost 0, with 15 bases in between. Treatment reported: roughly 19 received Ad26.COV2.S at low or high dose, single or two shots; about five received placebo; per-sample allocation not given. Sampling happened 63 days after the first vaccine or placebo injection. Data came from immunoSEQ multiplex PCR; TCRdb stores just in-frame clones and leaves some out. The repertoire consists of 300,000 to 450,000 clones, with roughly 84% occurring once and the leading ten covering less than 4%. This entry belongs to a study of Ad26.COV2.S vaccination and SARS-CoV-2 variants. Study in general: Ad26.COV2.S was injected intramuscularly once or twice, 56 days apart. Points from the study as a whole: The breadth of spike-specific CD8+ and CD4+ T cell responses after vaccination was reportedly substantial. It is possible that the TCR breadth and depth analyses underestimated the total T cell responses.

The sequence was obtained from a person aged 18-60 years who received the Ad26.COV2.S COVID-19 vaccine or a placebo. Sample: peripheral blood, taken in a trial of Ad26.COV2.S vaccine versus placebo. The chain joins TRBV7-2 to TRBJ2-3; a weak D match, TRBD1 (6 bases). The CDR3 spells CASSLLGGASTDTQYF. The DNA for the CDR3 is TGTGCCAGCAGCCTCTTAGGGGGAGCTAGCACAGATACGCAGTATTTT. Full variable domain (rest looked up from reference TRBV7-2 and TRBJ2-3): GAGVSQSPSNKVTEKGKDVELRCDPISGHTALYWYRQSLGQGLEFLIYFQGNSAPDKSGLPSDRFSAERTGGSVSTLTIQRTQQEDSAVYLCASSLLGGASTDTQYFGPGTRLTVL.